The next 2 T cell receptor beta chains were all read from a single sample in a study of blood T cell repertoires in COVID-19. The protocol was immunoSEQ multiplex PCR, while the TCRdb copy is restricted to in-frame clones and leaves out a portion. The sample lists 100,000 to 150,000 clones, around 88% seen once, with around 19% in the top ten. Sequencing used peripheral blood. The source of these receptors is a man in his fifties with active or convalescent COVID-19.

This rearrangement joins TRBV13 to TRBJ2-7, with 11 bases fitting TRBD1. This CDR3 has 16 residues. With V trimmed by 5 bases and J by 2 bases, 8 bases remained unmatched. The germline CDR1 and CDR2 sequences are PRHDT and FYEKMQ (reference sequence). CDR3 protein: CASSKRTGGETYEQYF. The DNA for the CDR3 is TGTGCCAGCAGCAAGCGGACAGGGGGCGAGACCTACGAGCAGTACTTC.

This sequence joins TRBV6-2 or TRBV6-3 and TRBJ2-3; D remains ambiguous. This CDR3 contains 12 residues. Germline V gives CDR1 MNHEY, CDR2 SVGEGT. Trimming pared 4 bases from V and 8 bases from J, leaving 10 bases between. The CDR3: CASSFSPGTQYF. The CDR3 nucleotides read TGTGCCAGCAGTTTTTCCCCAGGTACGCAGTATTTT.